The next 16 T cell receptor beta chains were all read from a single sample in a study of T cells in localized non-small cell lung cancer. The table came from immunoSEQ multiplex PCR; TCRdb's copy has only in-frame clones and leaves some out. The table lists 50,000 to 75,000 clones, 80% to 90% of them singletons. The specimen was peripheral blood, collected before any cancer treatment. Source of these receptors: a man between 35 and 75 years old with stage I squamous cell lung carcinoma.

This chain uses TRBV7-2 with TRBJ1-4, with D perhaps TRBD1 (5 bases). Germline loops: CDR1 SGHTA, CDR2 FQGNSA. This CDR3 is 16 amino acids long. Trimming stripped 5 bases from V and 3 bases from J, with 16 bases between. This chain's CDR3 is CASSTRLGGSNEKLFF. CDR3 nucleotide sequence: TGTGCCAGCAGCACTAGGCTGGGGGGGTCTAATGAAAAACTGTTTTTT.

The genes are TRBV25-1 and TRBJ1-2, with 7 bases fitting TRBD1. CDR1 and CDR2 (germline): MGHDK, SYGVNS. CDR3 length: 15 residues. J gave up 5 bases and V 3 bases, and 9 bases lay outside the gene matches. The CDR3 region is CASSERDRTGYGYTF. In DNA form, the CDR3 reads TGTGCCAGCAGTGAGAGGGACAGAACGGGGTATGGCTACACCTTC.

The rearrangement links TRBV29-1 to TRBJ2-1; 7 bases match TRBD1. This CDR3 is 14 amino acids long. V lost 5 bases to trimming and J lost 4 bases; unmatched junction nucleotides: 8. Germline V gene lookup returns CDR1 SQVTM and CDR2 ANQGSEA. CDR3 amino acids: CSVIKLTGYNEQFF. In DNA form, the CDR3 reads TGCAGCGTTATTAAACTGACAGGGTACAATGAGCAGTTCTTC.

V is TRBV15 and J is TRBJ2-1, with 8 bases fitting TRBD2. This CDR3 is 17 amino acids long. V shed 0 bases, J shed 2 bases, and the junction held 6 bases outside the gene matches. CDR1 is LNHNV and CDR2 is YYDKDF in the germline V gene (reference sequence). The CDR3 region has the DNA TGTGCCACCAGCAGAGAAGCTAGCGGGCTCCCCTACAATGAGCAGTTCTTC. Amino acid sequence: CATSREASGLPYNEQFF.

The chain joins TRBV27 to TRBJ2-7, with TRBD1 matching 7 bases. Germline trimming cut 4 bases from V and 5 bases from J; bases unmatched to any gene: 11. CDR1 and CDR2 (germline): MNHEY, SMNVEV (reference sequence). The CDR3 runs 15 residues. CDR3 DNA sequence: TGTGCCAGCAGTTATAACAACAGGGGAGAGAACGAGCAGTACTTC. Its protein is CASSYNNRGENEQYF.

This clone was seen only a few times. The chain is built from TRBV19 and TRBJ1-2, with unresolved D. The CDR3 extends over 12 amino acids. Trimming shortened V by 5 bases and J by 8 bases, and 12 bases separated the two germline ends. CDR1 is LNHDA and CDR2 is SQIVND in the germline V gene (reference sequence). The CDR3: CASSQPLAGYTF. The CDR3 DNA follows: TGTGCCAGTAGTCAACCGTTAGCCGGCTACACCTTC.

The genes are TRBV6-6 and TRBJ2-7; a possible D gene is TRBD2 (5 bases). The V and J ends lost 1 base and 4 bases respectively, with 11 bases between them. The CDR3 covers 14 residues. CDR1 MNHNY and CDR2 SVGAGI come from the germline V gene (reference sequence). The CDR3 coding sequence is TGTGCCAGCAGTTACTTACCGGACTTGTACGAGCAGTACTTC. This codes for CASSYLPDLYEQYF.

The chain combines TRBV15 with TRBJ2-7; 7 bases line up with TRBD1. Germline loops: CDR1 LNHNV, CDR2 YYDKDF (reference sequence). The CDR3 loop spans 13 amino acids. The ends lost 3 bases at V and 7 bases at J; junction bases unmatched: 6. CDR3 nucleotides: TGTGCCACCAGCAGTGACAGGGCCTTGGAGCAGTACTTC. Amino acid sequence: CATSSDRALEQYF.

J is TRBJ1-5 and V is TRBV6-5, with D unclear. Germline CDR1 and CDR2: MNHEY and SVGAGI. The CDR3 has 13 amino acids. V lost 6 bases and J 4 bases, leaving 10 bases between the germline ends. CDR3 loop: CASSLDRNQPQHF. The DNA of the CDR3 is TGTGCCAGCAGCCTCGACCGGAATCAGCCCCAGCATTTT.

This sequence joins TRBV28 and TRBJ2-7; TRBD2 aligns across 9 bases. Germline V lookup: CDR1 MDHEN, CDR2 SYDVKM. V lost 4 bases and J lost 1; bases outside the gene matches: 2. The CDR3 totals 14 residues. The CDR3 nucleotides are TGTGCCAGCAGTTGGCTAGCGGGATCCTACGAGCAGTACTTC. Protein sequence: CASSWLAGSYEQYF.

The chain has TRBV19 and TRBJ2-5, with D perhaps being TRBD1 or TRBD2 (5 bases each). Per the germline V gene, CDR1 is LNHDA and CDR2 is SQIVND (reference sequence). Trimming pared 5 bases from V and 4 bases from J, leaving 14 bases between. This CDR3 spans 14 amino acids. The DNA for the CDR3 is TGTGCCAGTAGTCCCACCGGGGCCCGAGAGACCCAGTACTTC. Protein sequence: CASSPTGARETQYF. Variable domain in full (rest from reference TRBV19 and TRBJ2-5): DGGITQSPKYLFRKEGQNVTLSCEQNLNHDAMYWYRQDPGQGLRLIYYSQIVNDFQKGDIAEGYSVSREKKESFPLTVTSAQKNPTAFYLCASSPTGARETQYFGPGTRLLVL.

V is TRBV6-6 and J is TRBJ2-1, with 9 bases identical to TRBD2. Looked up from germline, CDR1 is MNHNY and CDR2 is SVGAGI (reference sequence). The junction had 1 base not matched to a gene; V was cut back by 4 bases and J by 0 bases. The CDR3 covers 15 residues. The DNA of the CDR3 is TGTGCCAGCAGTTTTAGCGGGAGCTCCTACAATGAGCAGTTCTTC. Its translation is CASSFSGSSYNEQFF.

J is TRBJ1-5 and V is TRBV30, with 10 bases fitting TRBD1. CDR1 and CDR2 (germline): GTSNPN, SVGIG (reference sequence). The CDR3 covers 17 residues. V lost 2 bases, J lost 4 bases, and 11 bases stayed unmatched. For the CDR3, the DNA is TGTGCCTGGAGTCCCGACAGGGGGCGGCTTAGTAATCAGCCCCAGCATTTT. This encodes CAWSPDRGRLSNQPQHF.

The genes are TRBV6-6 and TRBJ1-1, with 7 bases identical to TRBD1. Per the germline V gene, CDR1 is MNHNY and CDR2 is SVGAGI (reference sequence). This CDR3 comprises 11 residues. The ends lost 6 bases at V and 8 bases at J; junction bases unmatched: 3. This chain's CDR3 is CASSPDREAFF. The CDR3, as DNA: TGTGCCAGCAGCCCGGACAGGGAAGCTTTCTTT.

V is TRBV2 and J is TRBJ1-1, with 7 nucleotides matching TRBD1. With 4 bases clipped from V and 2 bases from J, the junction kept 4 bases outside the gene matches. CDR3 size: 14 residues. From germline, CDR1 is SNHLY and CDR2 FYNNEI. The CDR3: CASSVDRVNTEAFF. CDR3 sequence (DNA): TGTGCCAGCAGTGTCGACAGGGTAAACACTGAAGCTTTCTTT.

The CDR3 loop is CASSFGISVAGELFF. For the CDR3, the DNA is TGTGCCAGCAGTTTCGGAATATCGGTGGCCGGGGAGCTGTTTTTT. V is TRBV28 and J is TRBJ2-2; D call uncertain. CDR3 length: 15 residues. V lost 3 bases to trimming and J lost 6 bases, with 14 bases between them. The germline V gene encodes CDR1 MDHEN and CDR2 SYDVKM.